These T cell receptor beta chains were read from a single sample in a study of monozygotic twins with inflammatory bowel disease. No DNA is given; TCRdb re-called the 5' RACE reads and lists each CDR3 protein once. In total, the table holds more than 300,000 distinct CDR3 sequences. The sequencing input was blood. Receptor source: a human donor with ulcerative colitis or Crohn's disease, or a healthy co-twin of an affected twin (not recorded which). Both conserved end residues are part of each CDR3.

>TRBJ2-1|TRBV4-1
CASSLSGTGGYNEQFF
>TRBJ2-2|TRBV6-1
CASSTDRGQTGELFF
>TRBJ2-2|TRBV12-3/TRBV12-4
CASSSRVRGGELFF
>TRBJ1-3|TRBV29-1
CSVEQISGNTIYF
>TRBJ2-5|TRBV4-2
CASSPRSSPGTQYF
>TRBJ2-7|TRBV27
CASSFGLLGQDSYEQYF
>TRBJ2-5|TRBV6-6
CATQGERLQETQYF
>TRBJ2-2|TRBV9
CASSVVDRGMINTGELFF
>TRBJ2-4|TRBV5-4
CASSSAEGPLAKNIQYF
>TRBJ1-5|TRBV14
CASSQDRGDNQPQHF
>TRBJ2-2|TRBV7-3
CASSLNQGAGTGELFF
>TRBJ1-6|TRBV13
CASSLNRGNSPLHF
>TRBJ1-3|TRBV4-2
CASSQSVRATGNTIYF
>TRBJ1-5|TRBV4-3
CASSQDWSNQPQHF
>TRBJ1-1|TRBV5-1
CASSVGPRMNTEAFF
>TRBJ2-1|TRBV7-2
CASSLSGGPFDEQFF
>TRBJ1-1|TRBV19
CASSIVGTAGGNTEAFF
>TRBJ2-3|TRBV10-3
CAISENPRTLDTQYF
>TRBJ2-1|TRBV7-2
CASSSSGSIYNEQFF
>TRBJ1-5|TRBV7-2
CASSLAGQPQHF
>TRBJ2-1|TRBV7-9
CASSIGQDLYNEQFF
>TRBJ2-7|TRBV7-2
CASSLGPGGGREYF
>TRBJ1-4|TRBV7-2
CASSPSVRGKLFF
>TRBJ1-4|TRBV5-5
CASSFNRGREEKLFF
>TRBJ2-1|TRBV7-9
CASSWTNEQFF
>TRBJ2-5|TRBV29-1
CSVGPGTGVKTQYF
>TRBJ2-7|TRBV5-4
CASSPRTVSYEQYF
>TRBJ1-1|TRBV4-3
CASSPGQGDTEAFF
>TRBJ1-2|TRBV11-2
CASSQNSGGIPPHYGYTF
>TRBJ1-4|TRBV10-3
CAVNSGTTEKLFF
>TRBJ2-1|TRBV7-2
CASSPRGGYYNEQFF
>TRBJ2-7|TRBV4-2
CASSQAPGQGVGYEQYF
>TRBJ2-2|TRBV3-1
CARDSANTGELFF
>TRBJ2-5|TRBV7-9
CASSTLRQGAHRETQYF
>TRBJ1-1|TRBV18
CASSPETGATEAFF
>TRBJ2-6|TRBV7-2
CASSLGMMPGANVLTF
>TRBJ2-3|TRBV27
CASSEGTGVDTQYF
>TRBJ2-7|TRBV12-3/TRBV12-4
CASSFGAYEQYF
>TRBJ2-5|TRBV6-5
CASSYLGSRETQYF
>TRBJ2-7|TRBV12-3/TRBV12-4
CASRIGTSGSYEQYF
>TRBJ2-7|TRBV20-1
CSARDTQGLNYEQYF
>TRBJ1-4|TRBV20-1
CSARAGGGPTNEKLFF
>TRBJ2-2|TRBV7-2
CASSPTYTGELFF
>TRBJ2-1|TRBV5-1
CASTGLAKDYNEQFF
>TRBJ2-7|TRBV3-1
CASSLDRGKQYF
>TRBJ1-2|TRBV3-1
CASSQIGTGGGYTF